This record looks at one T cell receptor (beta chain) sequence and its context. This receptor's antigen is unknown. Base-call qualities are not available, and no considerably larger clone is one nucleotide away. The sample belongs to a study of CD8 T cells in ankylosing spondylitis (dated by TCRdb to about 2017). In terms of the full investigation: The study profiled T cell receptor beta repertoires in healthy donors and ankylosing spondylitis patients to find disease-linked TCR variants. Peripheral blood was sampled, and synovial fluid was also collected from ankylosing spondylitis patients. The full study cohort was made up of 25 to 30 ankylosing spondylitis patients and approximately 100 healthy donors. Broader findings and caveats from the paper: The disease-linked clones had a CD8+ phenotype and were found at relatively low frequencies in peripheral blood. Some of the motif variants had been reported before in the synovial fluid and blood of reactive arthritis patients, a finding that suggests common disease-initiation mechanisms. A TCR beta motif of fewer than 10 highly homologous amino acid variants appeared characteristic of blood from ankylosing spondylitis patients. Significant enrichment of the disease-linked clones was reported in matched synovial fluid samples from ankylosing spondylitis patients.

This sample was sequenced with an Illumina HiSeq 2500. TCR beta libraries were prepared by quantitative 5'-RACE with molecular barcodes. The original pipeline was this. A new computational method based on a probabilistic model of VDJ rearrangement was used to identify disease-linked TCR variants. TCRdb cleaned the public reads at Q25 with fastp, built clones with MiXCR and kept in-frame beta chains. Here each entry gathers all rows of one CDR3 protein and keeps the most common genes and DNA. Here the V and J calls rest on TCRdb's processing, not on the authors' analysis. Across this sample there are some 270,000 distinct CDR3 sequences, with about a sixth seen only once. The ten largest make up about a third of the sample. Sequences were obtained from blood, either unsorted or a sorted T cell fraction (not recorded which). This clonotype was obtained from a male donor with ankylosing spondylitis or in good health (not recorded which).

The sequenced DNA is TGTGCCAGCAGCTTAAATCTGGCCTACGAGCAGTACTTC. It codes for CASSLNLAYEQYF. In this chain, TRBV7-6 is recombined with TRBJ2-7; no D segment can be confidently identified. The CDR3 measures 13 amino acids from cysteine to phenylalanine. Only the CDR3 portion is preserved as DNA: 39 bases, with reading frame beginning at the first base. The V end loses 2 bases and the J end loses 2 bases, and a stretch of 7 bases separates them. According to the germline V gene, CDR1 reads SGHVS and CDR2 reads FNYEAQ.